This T cell receptor beta chain was captured by sequencing in a study of lymphopenia after photon versus proton radiotherapy. This CDR3 comprises 13 residues. Germline lookup yields CDR1 SEHNR and CDR2 FQNEAQ (reference sequence). The V and J ends lost 3 bases and 1 base respectively, with 6 bases between them. General study points: Relative stability marked proton patients; photon patients lost diversity and naive cells. Post-nadir diversity loss with photons came from oligoclonal expansion, particularly CD8+ Temra cells. Authors raise, but do not show, better survival with proton therapy. Larger post-nadir TCR diversity loss correlated inversely with survival in deceased patients.

Worth noting for this clone: Antigen unknown.

Profiling relied on immunoSEQ multiplex PCR, and the TCRdb table lists in-frame clones only, not all of them. The table has around 20,000 clones, about 89% seen once. This receptor was identified in a man aged 60-69 years with pancreatic cancer. The input for sequencing was peripheral blood, taken from a patient treated with photon-based radiotherapy. The V and J genes are TRBV7-9 and TRBJ1-1, with D uncertain. Here the CDR3 reads CASSFAGNTEAFF. CDR3 DNA: TGTGCCAGCAGCTTCGCAGGGAACACTGAAGCTTTCTTT.